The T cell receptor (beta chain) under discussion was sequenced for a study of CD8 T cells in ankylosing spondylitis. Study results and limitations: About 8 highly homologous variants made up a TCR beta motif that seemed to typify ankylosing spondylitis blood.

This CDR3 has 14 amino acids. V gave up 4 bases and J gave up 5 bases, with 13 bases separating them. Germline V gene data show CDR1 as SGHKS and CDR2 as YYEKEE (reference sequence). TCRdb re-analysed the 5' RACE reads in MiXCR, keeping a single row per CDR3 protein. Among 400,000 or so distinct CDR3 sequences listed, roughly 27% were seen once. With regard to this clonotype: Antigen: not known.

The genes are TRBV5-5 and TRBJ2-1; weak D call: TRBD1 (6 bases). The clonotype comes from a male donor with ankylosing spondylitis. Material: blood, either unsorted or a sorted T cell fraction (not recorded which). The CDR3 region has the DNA TGTGCCAGCAGCAGGCCCAGGACAGACAATGAGCAGTTCTTC. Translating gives CASSRPRTDNEQFF.